The text below deals with one T cell receptor (beta chain). Antigen specificity is unknown. Assay: immunoSEQ multiplex PCR; the TCRdb copy retains only in-frame clones and omits some. The sample has some 95,000 clones; approximately 86% are singletons. These data originate in a study of T cell responses to AZD1222 COVID-19 vaccine. Study information: Second doses were pooled across both intervals (about 4 or about 12 weeks). Study conclusions and caveats: Repertoire sampling was restricted to post-peak T cell response timepoints. Dominant CD4 TCR responses targeted spike regions 160-218 and 743-854. Reportedly, nearly half of unique spike TCRs recognized epitopes outside B.1.351/B.1.1.7 mutations.

The CDR3 totals 14 residues. Germline V gives CDR1 MNHEY, CDR2 SVGAGI. With 7 bases removed from V and 3 bases from J, the gap between germline ends came to 13 bases. Sequences were derived from peripheral blood, sampled on day 0 of AZD1222 vaccination. This chain links TRBV6-5 with TRBJ1-5; D is unresolved. This clonotype originated in an adult in good health. CDR3: CASNSGGLNQPQHF. In nucleotides, the CDR3 is TGTGCCAGCAACAGCGGAGGGCTCAATCAGCCCCAGCATTTT.